Following are 18 T cell receptor beta chains from one sample sequenced in a study of blood T cell repertoires in COVID-19. TCRdb keeps only in-frame clones here, not all; method: immunoSEQ multiplex PCR. Among 350,000 to 450,000 clones, over 75% were seen once, and the ten largest hold roughly 1.1%. Material: PBMCs or T cells enriched from blood (not recorded which). The receptors come from a man younger than 45 who had recovered from COVID-19.

This chain uses TRBV7-8 with TRBJ1-1; 9 bases line up with TRBD1. Per the germline V gene, CDR1 is SGHVS and CDR2 is FQNEAQ. CDR3 size: 15 residues. Trimming cost V 1 base and J 7 bases; bases outside gene matches: 7. CDR3: CASSLGGTGRDEAFF. CDR3 in DNA: TGTGCCAGCAGCTTAGGCGGGACAGGGAGGGATGAAGCTTTCTTT.

The chain links TRBV18 to TRBJ1-3; perhaps TRBD1 as D (5 bases). Germline V gene data show CDR1 as KGHSH and CDR2 as LQKENI. With 0 bases removed from V and 4 bases from J, the gap between germline ends came to 7 bases. This CDR3 has 14 residues. In DNA form, the CDR3 reads TGTGCCAGCTCACCACCTCGACAGGGAAACACCATATATTTT. It is translated as CASSPPRQGNTIYF.

Comments on this clone: Other DNA sequences in the sample encode the same CDR3. This sequence joins TRBV19 and TRBJ1-1, with a tentative D call TRBD1 (6 bases). Between the trimmed V and J ends, which lost 5 bases and 5 bases, there was a span of 12 bases. Germline V gene lookup returns CDR1 LNHDA and CDR2 SQIVND (reference sequence). The CDR3 length is 13 residues. CDR3 region: CASSEQGSTEAFF. The CDR3 region has the DNA TGTGCCAGTAGTGAACAGGGTTCTACTGAAGCTTTCTTT.

This rearrangement joins TRBV7-2 to TRBJ2-7; 8 nucleotides line up with TRBD1. V shed 1 base, J shed 0 bases, and the junction held 2 bases outside the gene matches. CDR3 length equals 15 residues. Germline CDR1 and CDR2: SGHTA and FQGNSA. In DNA form, the CDR3 reads TGTGCCAGCAGCTTAGGGGGACAGGCCTCCTACGAGCAGTACTTC. It yields the protein CASSLGGQASYEQYF. Drawing the rest from reference TRBV7-2 and TRBJ2-7, the complete variable domain is GAGVSQSPSNKVTEKGKDVELRCDPISGHTALYWYRQSLGQGLEFLIYFQGNSAPDKSGLPSDRFSAERTGGSVSTLTIQRTQQEDSAVYLCASSLGGQASYEQYFGPGTRLTVT.

This clone has just one count. The chain combines TRBV13 with TRBJ2-7; possibly TRBD1 for D (6 bases). The CDR3 has 14 residues. V gave up 5 bases and J gave up 4 bases, with 15 bases separating them. Germline CDR1 and CDR2: PRHDT and FYEKMQ (reference sequence). CDR3 sequence: CASSLQGPSYEQYF. CDR3 bases: TGTGCCAGCAGCCTCCAGGGGCCCTCTTACGAGCAGTACTTC.

J is TRBJ2-1 and V is TRBV30, with 7 bases that match TRBD1. J was trimmed by 5 bases and V by 3 bases; bases with no gene match: 10. The CDR3 is 15 amino acids. In germline, CDR1 is GTSNPN, CDR2 SVGIG (reference sequence). The CDR3 DNA reads TGTGCCTGGAGCGACCGGGACAGACTAAACAATGAGCAGTTCTTC. Translation: CAWSDRDRLNNEQFF.

The chain recombines TRBV19 with TRBJ1-1; 9 positions agree with TRBD1. Germline CDR1 is LNHDA and CDR2 is SQIVND (reference sequence). The CDR3 totals 15 residues. The V segment lost 4 bases and the J segment 7 bases; nucleotides outside the gene matches: 10. CDR3 in amino acids: CASSRAPGQGFEAFF. The CDR3 bases are TGTGCCAGTAGTAGAGCTCCGGGACAGGGTTTTGAAGCTTTCTTT.

The CDR3 sequence: CASSLARVSPLHF. CDR3 nucleotides: TGTGCCAGCAGTTTAGCCCGGGTTTCACCCCTCCACTTT. This chain joins TRBV12-3 or TRBV12-4 and TRBJ1-6, with D uncertain. V lost 0 bases to trimming and J lost 9 bases, with 6 bases between them. CDR3 size: 13 residues.

The chain combines TRBV7-9 with TRBJ1-3; unclear D gene. V was clipped by 0 bases and J by 0 bases, with 12 bases between them. Germline CDR1 and CDR2: SEHNR and FQNEAQ (reference sequence). The CDR3 contains 17 residues. CDR3 region: CASSLAEVISSGNTIYF. The CDR3 region has the DNA TGTGCCAGCAGCTTAGCGGAGGTTATAAGCTCTGGAAACACCATATATTTT.

The chain uses TRBV7-9 and TRBJ1-2, with D possibly being TRBD1 (5 bases). This CDR3 is 13 amino acids long. Trimming took 5 bases from V and 4 from J, leaving 11 bases between them. Germline V lookup: CDR1 SEHNR, CDR2 FQNEAQ (reference sequence). CDR3 in amino acids: CASSHRGGYGYTF. CDR3 DNA sequence: TGTGCCAGCAGCCACCGGGGGGGCTATGGCTACACCTTC.

The chain uses TRBV27 and TRBJ2-1; D unclear. This CDR3 is 12 amino acids long. Trimming cost V 6 bases and J 8 bases, with 11 bases left between them. Germline CDR1 MNHEY, CDR2 SMNVEV (reference sequence). The CDR3 protein is CASSPGGDEQFF. The DNA for the CDR3 is TGTGCCAGCAGCCCCGGTGGTGATGAGCAGTTCTTC.

The chain is built from TRBV4-1 and TRBJ2-1; D may be TRBD1 (6 bases). CDR3 length: 17 residues. Trimming removed 1 base at V and 2 bases at J, with 15 bases between. The germline CDR1 and CDR2 sequences are MGHRA and YSYEKL. CDR3 sequence: CASSQVYTGSTYNEQFF. CDR3 coding DNA: TGCGCCAGCAGCCAAGTATATACAGGGAGCACCTACAATGAGCAGTTCTTC.

V and J are TRBV12-5 and TRBJ2-1; TRBD1 matches at 10 bases. Germline V gene sequence: CDR1 LGHNT, CDR2 FRNRAP. V shed 2 bases, J shed 9 bases, and the junction held 13 bases outside the gene matches. CDR3 length: 17 residues. CDR3 amino acids: CASGLFTGTGALGEQFF. The DNA of the CDR3 is TGTGCTAGTGGTTTGTTCACCGGGACAGGGGCCCTGGGTGAGCAGTTCTTC.

The J gene is TRBJ2-3, the V gene TRBV19, with 9 bases lining up with TRBD2. CDR3 length equals 16 residues. Germline CDR1 LNHDA, CDR2 SQIVND (reference sequence). V shed 9 bases, J shed 2 bases, and the junction held 12 bases outside the gene matches. Written as DNA, the CDR3 is TGTGCCAGCCGGGAGGGGCTAGCGGGATACACAGATACGCAGTATTTT. This gives the protein CASREGLAGYTDTQYF.

Details on this clone: Other DNA sequences in this specimen translate into the identical CDR3. J is TRBJ2-7 and V is TRBV10-3, with D possibly TRBD2 on 7 matching bases. The CDR3 sequence is 14 residues long. Looked up from germline, CDR1 is ENHRY and CDR2 is SYGVKD. The germline V and J ends were trimmed by 4 bases and 0 bases, with 10 bases remaining between them. The CDR3: CAISGGGNSYEQYF. CDR3 bases: TGTGCCATCAGTGGCGGGGGCAACTCCTACGAGCAGTACTTC.

This clone was detected a few times. The genes are TRBV11-2 and TRBJ2-3; D possibly corresponds to TRBD1 (6 bases). Germline V lookup: CDR1 SGHAT, CDR2 FQNNGV. V gave up 1 base and J gave up 0 bases, with 8 bases separating them. There are 15 residues in the CDR3. The chain's CDR3 is CASSLGDTSTDTQYF. The CDR3 DNA reads as TGTGCCAGCAGCTTAGGGGACACCAGCACAGATACGCAGTATTTT.

The V gene is TRBV11-2, the J gene TRBJ2-5; 8 bases are a match to TRBD1. The CDR3 has 15 residues. Germline V gene lookup returns CDR1 SGHAT and CDR2 FQNNGV. V was pared by 1 base and J by 5 bases, with 6 bases of the junction left unmatched. This CDR3 is CASSLGGTGGETQYF. In DNA, the CDR3 is TGTGCCAGCAGCTTAGGGGGGACAGGTGGGGAGACCCAGTACTTC.

The chain employs TRBV10-3 and TRBJ2-3; possibly TRBD2 for D (5 bases). V dropped 0 bases and J dropped 5 bases, with 12 bases sitting between them. CDR3 length: 15 residues. CDR1 and CDR2 from the germline V gene are ENHRY and SYGVKD. The chain's CDR3 is CAISESRLPLDTQYF. In DNA, the CDR3 is TGTGCCATCAGTGAGTCCAGACTACCTCTAGATACGCAGTATTTT.